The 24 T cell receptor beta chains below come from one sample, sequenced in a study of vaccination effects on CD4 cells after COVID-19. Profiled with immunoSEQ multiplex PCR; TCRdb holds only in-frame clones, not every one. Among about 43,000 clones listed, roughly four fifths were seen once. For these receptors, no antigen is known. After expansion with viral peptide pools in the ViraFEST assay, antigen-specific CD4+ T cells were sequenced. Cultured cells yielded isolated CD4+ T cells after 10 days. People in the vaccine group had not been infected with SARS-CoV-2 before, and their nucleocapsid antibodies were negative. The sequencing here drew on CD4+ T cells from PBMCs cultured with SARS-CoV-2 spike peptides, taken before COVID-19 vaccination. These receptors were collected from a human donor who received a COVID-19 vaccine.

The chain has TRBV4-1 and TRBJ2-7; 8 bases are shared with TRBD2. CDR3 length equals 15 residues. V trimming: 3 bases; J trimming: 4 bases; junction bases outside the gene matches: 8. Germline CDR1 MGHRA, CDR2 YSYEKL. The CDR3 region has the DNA TGCGCCAGCAGCCAGGTCTCGGGGGGGCAGTACGAGCAGTACGTC. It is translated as CASSQVSGGQYEQYV.

DNA of the CDR3: TGTGCCAGCAGCTTAGGGTTAGCGACAGATACGCAGTATTTT. This translates into CASSLGLATDTQYF. The chain combines TRBV7-3 with TRBJ2-3; tentative D call: TRBD2 (5 bases). The CDR3 length is 14 residues. Germline CDR1 SGHTA, CDR2 FQGTGA. The V end lost 2 bases, the J end lost 3 bases, and 9 bases lay between the germline ends.

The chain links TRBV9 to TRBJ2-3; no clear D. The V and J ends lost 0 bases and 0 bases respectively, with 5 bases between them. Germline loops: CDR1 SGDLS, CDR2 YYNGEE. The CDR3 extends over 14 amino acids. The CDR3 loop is CASSVGPSTDTQYF. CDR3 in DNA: TGTGCCAGCAGCGTAGGACCGAGCACAGATACGCAGTATTTT.

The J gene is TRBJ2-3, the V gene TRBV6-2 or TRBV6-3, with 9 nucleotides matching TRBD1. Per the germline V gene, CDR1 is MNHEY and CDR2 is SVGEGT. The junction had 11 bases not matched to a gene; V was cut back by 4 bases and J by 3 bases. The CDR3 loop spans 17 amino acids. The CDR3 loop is CASSWEGQGLRTDTQYF. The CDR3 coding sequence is TGTGCCAGCAGTTGGGAAGGACAGGGGCTGCGAACAGATACGCAGTATTTT.

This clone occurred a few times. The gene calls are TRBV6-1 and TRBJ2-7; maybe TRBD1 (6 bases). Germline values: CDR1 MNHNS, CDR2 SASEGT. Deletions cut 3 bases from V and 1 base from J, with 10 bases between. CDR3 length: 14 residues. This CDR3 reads CASSDSGHSYEQYV. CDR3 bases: TGTGCCAGCAGTGATTCGGGACATTCCTACGAGCAGTACGTC.

CDR3 in amino acids: CASSYRLAGGSGANVLTF. Here the CDR3 DNA reads TGCGCCAGCAGCTACAGACTAGCGGGGGGGTCTGGGGCCAACGTCCTGACTTTC. The genes are TRBV4-1 and TRBJ2-6; 14 bases are a match to TRBD2. Germline V gene lookup returns CDR1 MGHRA and CDR2 YSYEKL. V dropped 5 bases and J dropped 1; count of bases not matched to a gene: 4. This CDR3 spans 18 amino acids.

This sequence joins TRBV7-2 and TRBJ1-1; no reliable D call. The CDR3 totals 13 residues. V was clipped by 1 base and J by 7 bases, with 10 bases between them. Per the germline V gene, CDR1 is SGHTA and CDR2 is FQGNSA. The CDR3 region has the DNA TGTGCCAGCAGCTTAGGGTACACTCTTGAAGCTTTCTTT. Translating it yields CASSLGYTLEAFF.

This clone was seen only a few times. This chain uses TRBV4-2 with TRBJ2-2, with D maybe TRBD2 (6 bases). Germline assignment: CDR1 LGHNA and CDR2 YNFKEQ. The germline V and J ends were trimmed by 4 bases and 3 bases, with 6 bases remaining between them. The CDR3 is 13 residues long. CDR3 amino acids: CASSRGDTGELFF. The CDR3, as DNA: TGTGCCAGCAGCCGGGGGGACACCGGGGAGCTGTTTTTT.

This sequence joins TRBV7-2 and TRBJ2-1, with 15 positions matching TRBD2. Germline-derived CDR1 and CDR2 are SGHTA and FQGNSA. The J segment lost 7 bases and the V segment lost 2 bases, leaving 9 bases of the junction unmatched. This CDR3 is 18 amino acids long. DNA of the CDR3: TGTGCCAGCAGCTTATACCGGACTAGCGGGGGGGCGGGGAATGAGCAGTTCTTC. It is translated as CASSLYRTSGGAGNEQFF.

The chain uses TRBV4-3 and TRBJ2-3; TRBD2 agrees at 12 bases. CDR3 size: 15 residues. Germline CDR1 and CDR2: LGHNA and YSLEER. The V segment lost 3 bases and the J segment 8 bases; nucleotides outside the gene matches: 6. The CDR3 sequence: CASSQLAGGQVTQYF. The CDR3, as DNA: TGCGCCAGCAGCCAGCTAGCGGGGGGGCAGGTTACGCAGTATTTT.

Written as DNA, the CDR3 is TGTGCCAGCAGTGATCCCCGAGCGCTCAAAAACATTCAGTACTTC. Residues: CASSDPRALKNIQYF. The chain links TRBV6-1 to TRBJ2-4; no definite D call. This CDR3 contains 15 residues. Germline loops: CDR1 MNHNS, CDR2 SASEGT. Trimming took off 3 bases at V and 3 bases at J, with 12 bases between the two ends.

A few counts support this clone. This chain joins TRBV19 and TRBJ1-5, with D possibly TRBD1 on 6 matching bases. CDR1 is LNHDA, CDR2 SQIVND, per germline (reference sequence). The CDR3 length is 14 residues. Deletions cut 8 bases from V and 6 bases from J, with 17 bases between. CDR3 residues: CASCAGVKLQPQHF. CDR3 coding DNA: TGTGCCAGTTGTGCAGGGGTTAAACTTCAGCCCCAGCATTTT.

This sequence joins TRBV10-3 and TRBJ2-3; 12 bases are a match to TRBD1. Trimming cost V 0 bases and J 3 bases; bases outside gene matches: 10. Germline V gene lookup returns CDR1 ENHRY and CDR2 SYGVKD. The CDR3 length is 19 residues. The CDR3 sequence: CAISESKSGTGGRTDTQYF. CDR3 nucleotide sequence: TGTGCCATCAGTGAGTCGAAATCCGGGACAGGGGGCCGTACAGATACGCAGTATTTT.

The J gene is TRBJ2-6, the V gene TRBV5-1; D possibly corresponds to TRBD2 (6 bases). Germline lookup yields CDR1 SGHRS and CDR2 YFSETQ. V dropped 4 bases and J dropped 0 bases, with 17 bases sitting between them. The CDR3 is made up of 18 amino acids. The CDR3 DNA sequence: TGCGCCAGCAGCCCGCCCGGGACTGTTCTCTCTGGGGCCAACGTCCTGACTTTC. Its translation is CASSPPGTVLSGANVLTF.

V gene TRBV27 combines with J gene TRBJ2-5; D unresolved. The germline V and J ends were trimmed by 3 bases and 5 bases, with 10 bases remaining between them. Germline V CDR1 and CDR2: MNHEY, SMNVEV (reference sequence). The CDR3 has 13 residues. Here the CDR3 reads CASSFQGYETQYF. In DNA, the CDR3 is TGTGCCAGCAGTTTCCAAGGTTACGAGACCCAGTACTTC.

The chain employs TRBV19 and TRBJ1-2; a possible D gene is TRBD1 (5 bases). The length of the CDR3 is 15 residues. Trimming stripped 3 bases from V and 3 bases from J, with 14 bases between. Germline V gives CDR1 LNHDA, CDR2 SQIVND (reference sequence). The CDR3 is CASSIQGEGYYGYTF. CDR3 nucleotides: TGTGCCAGTAGTATCCAGGGCGAGGGGTACTATGGCTACACCTTC.

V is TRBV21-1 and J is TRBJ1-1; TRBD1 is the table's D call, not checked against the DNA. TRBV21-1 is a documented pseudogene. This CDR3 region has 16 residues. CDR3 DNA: TGTGCCAGCAGCAGCCAAGCCAGGGGGCGAAGGACTGAAGCTTTCTTT. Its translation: CASSSQARGRRTEAFF.

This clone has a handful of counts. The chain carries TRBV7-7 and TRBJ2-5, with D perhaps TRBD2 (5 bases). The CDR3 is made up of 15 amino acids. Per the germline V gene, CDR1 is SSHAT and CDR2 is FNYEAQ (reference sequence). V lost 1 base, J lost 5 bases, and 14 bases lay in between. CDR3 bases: TGTGCCAGCAGCTTAGGGGCCGGGAATCGCGAGACCCAGTACTTC. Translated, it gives CASSLGAGNRETQYF.

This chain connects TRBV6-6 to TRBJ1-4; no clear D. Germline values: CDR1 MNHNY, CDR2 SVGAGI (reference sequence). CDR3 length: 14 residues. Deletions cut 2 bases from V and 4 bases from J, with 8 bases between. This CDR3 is CASSYRDHNEKLFF. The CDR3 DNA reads TGTGCCAGCAGTTACAGGGATCATAATGAAAAACTGTTTTTT.

The CDR3 DNA reads as TGTGCCAGCAGCCCATTTACGACCTATGGCTACACCTTC. Translated: CASSPFTTYGYTF. This chain uses TRBV12-3 or TRBV12-4 with TRBJ1-2, with D unresolved. Trimming cost V 6 bases and J 4 bases, with 12 bases left between them. The CDR3 contains 13 residues.

The CDR3 DNA is TGTGCCAGCAGCAGAACAGGGGCCCACGAGCAGTACGTC. Protein product: CASSRTGAHEQYV. V usage is TRBV5-5 and J usage is TRBJ2-7; 7 bases fit TRBD1. With 4 bases clipped from V and 5 bases from J, the junction kept 6 bases outside the gene matches. The germline gives CDR1 SGHKS, CDR2 YYEKEE (reference sequence). There are 13 residues in the CDR3.

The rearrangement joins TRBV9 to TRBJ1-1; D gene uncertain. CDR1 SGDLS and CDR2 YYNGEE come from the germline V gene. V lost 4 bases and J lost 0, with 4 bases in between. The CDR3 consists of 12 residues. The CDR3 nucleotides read TGTGCCAGCAGCCCCTTGAACACTGAAGCTTTCTTT. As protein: CASSPLNTEAFF. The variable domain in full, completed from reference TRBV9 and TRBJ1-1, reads DSGVTQTPKHLITATGQRVTLRCSPRSGDLSVYWYQQSLDQGLQFLIQYYNGEERAKGNILERFSAQQFPDLHSELNLSSLELGDSALYFCASSPLNTEAFFGQGTRLTVV.

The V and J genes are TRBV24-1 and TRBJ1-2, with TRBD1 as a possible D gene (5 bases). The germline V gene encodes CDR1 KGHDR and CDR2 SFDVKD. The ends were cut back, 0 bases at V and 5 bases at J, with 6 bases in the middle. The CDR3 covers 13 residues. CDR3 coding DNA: TGTGCCACCAGTGATTTGGGGGGATATGGCTACACCTTC. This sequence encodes CATSDLGGYGYTF.

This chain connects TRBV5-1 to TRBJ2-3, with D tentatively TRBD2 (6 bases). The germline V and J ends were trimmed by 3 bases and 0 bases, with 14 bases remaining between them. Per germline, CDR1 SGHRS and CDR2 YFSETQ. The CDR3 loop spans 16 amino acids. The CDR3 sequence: CASSSMLRGSTDTQYF. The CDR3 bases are TGCGCCAGCAGCTCAATGTTGCGGGGCAGCACAGATACGCAGTATTTT.